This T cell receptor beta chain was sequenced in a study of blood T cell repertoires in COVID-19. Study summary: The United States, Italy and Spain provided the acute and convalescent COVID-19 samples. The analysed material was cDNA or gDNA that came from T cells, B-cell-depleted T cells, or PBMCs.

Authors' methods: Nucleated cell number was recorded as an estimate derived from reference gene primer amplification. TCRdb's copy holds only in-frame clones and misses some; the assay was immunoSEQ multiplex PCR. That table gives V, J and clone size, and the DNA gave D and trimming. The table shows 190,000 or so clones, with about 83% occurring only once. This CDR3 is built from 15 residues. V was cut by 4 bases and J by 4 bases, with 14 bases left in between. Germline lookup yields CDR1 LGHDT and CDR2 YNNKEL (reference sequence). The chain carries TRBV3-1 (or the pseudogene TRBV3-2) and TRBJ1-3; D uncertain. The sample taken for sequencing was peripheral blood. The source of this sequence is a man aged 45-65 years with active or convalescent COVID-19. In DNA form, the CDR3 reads TGTGCCAGCAGCCTCCCATCAGGAGGAGGAAACACCATATATTTT. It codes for CASSLPSGGGNTIYF.